Below are 2 T cell receptor beta chains sequenced from a single sample in a study of T cell repertoires in cytomegalovirus infection (dated by TCRdb to the late 2010s). Interpreted using the paper, the treatment or condition label stands for: in vitro stimulation with specific CMV peptide epitopes to enrich CMV-specific T cells. Their antigens are not known. The data were produced on an Illumina HiSeq 1500. Clones were called with MiXCR by TCRdb after fastp trimmed the public reads at Q25, and only in-frame beta chains were retained. A single entry per CDR3 protein holds the most common genes and DNA from its merged rows. Within this sample are about 400,000 distinct CDR3 sequences, with roughly 34% of them counted one time only. The ten biggest clones cover roughly 14% of the sample. The input for sequencing was cultured PBMCs, taken from culture after CMV antigen stimulation. These receptors were obtained from a human donor in good health (CMV status not recorded). Some clones in this sample may be carry-over from other donors' samples.

V and J are TRBV19 and TRBJ2-2; 10 bases line up with TRBD2. The V gene end was trimmed by 3 bases and the J gene end by 1 base; junction bases not matched to a gene: 2. CDR3 length equals 16 residues. CDR1 and CDR2 from the germline V gene are LNHDA and SQIVND (reference sequence). The CDR3 loop is CASSIRTSGNTGELFF. CDR3 nucleotides: TGTGCCAGTAGTATTCGGACTAGCGGGAACACCGGGGAGCTGTTTTTT.

This chain connects TRBV29-1 to TRBJ2-6; no firm D call. From germline, CDR1 is SQVTM and CDR2 ANQGSEA. CDR3 length equals 13 residues. V was cut by 8 bases and J by 2 bases, with 10 bases left in between. CDR3 protein: CSFRPTGANVLTF. The CDR3 bases are TGCAGCTTCCGGCCAACTGGGGCCAACGTCCTGACTTTC.